The present T cell receptor (beta chain) was sequenced within a study of shared clonotypes between healthy human individuals. For the study at large: A couple of women and three men aged 18 to 49 served as donors. Regarding the study as a whole: Having only a few donors restricted how much genetic and exposure-history diversity was captured.

Concerning this clone itself: Its specificity is not known.

Only in-frame clones appear in the TCRdb table, and some are missing; sequencing was by immunoSEQ multiplex PCR. The data show around 600,000 clones, approximately 95% seen once. Naive CD8 cells comprised CD45RO-negative, CCR7-positively selected cells, excluding terminally differentiated effector memory CD45RA+ cells. Material: naive CD8+ T cells sorted from blood. The source is a woman in her thirties in good health.

The CDR3 DNA is TGTGCCAGCAGACCACCGACAGGTTATGCGCTACTGGAGGACTATGGCTACACCTTC. Translation: CASRPPTGYALLEDYGYTF. The chain combines TRBV7-9 with TRBJ1-2; tentatively, D is TRBD1 (6 bases). This CDR3 comprises 19 residues. V gave up 6 bases and J gave up 3 bases, with 29 bases separating them. The germline CDR1 and CDR2 sequences are SEHNR and FQNEAQ (reference sequence).